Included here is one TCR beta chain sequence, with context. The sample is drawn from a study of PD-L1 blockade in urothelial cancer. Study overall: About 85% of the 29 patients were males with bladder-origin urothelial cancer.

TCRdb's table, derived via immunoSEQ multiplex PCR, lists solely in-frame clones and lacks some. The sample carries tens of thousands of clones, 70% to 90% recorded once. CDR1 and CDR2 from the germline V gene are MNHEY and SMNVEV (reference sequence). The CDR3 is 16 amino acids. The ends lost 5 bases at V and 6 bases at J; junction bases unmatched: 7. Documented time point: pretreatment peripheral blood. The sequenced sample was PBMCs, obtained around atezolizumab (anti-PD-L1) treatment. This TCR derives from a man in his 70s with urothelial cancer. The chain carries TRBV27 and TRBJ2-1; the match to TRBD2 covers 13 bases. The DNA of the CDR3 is TGTGCCAGCAGTCTCACCGGGACTAGCGGGATCAATGAGCAGTTCTTC. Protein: CASSLTGTSGINEQFF.